These 24 T cell receptor beta chains share one sample of origin, sequenced in a study of shared clonotypes between healthy human individuals. Some clones are missing from TCRdb's copy, which holds only in-frame ones; the method was immunoSEQ multiplex PCR. The sample consists of about 690,000 clones, less than 95% of them appearing once. Sequencing was performed on memory CD8+ T cells from PBMCs. Subset denoted: CD45RO+ cells pooled with CCR7-negative TemRA cells. The receptors come from a man in his late teens or twenties in good health. Some clones in this sample may be carry-over from other donors' samples.

This chain joins TRBV28 and TRBJ1-4; D may be TRBD1 (6 bases). Germline loops: CDR1 MDHEN, CDR2 SYDVKM. There are 14 residues in the CDR3. The V end lost 3 bases, the J end lost 8 bases, and 13 bases lay between the germline ends. In nucleotides, the CDR3 is TGTGCCAGCAGTTTTGCTGGGGGCGACGAAAAACTGTTTTTT. Its translation is CASSFAGGDEKLFF.

The gene calls are TRBV19 and TRBJ1-1; the D gene is possibly TRBD1 (5 bases). The V gene's germline CDR1 is LNHDA and CDR2 SQIVND (reference sequence). V lost 1 base to trimming and J lost 3 bases, with 15 bases between them. The CDR3 has 16 amino acids. CDR3 coding DNA: TGTGCCAGTAGTATAGTTCGAGAGGGACTCGACACTGAAGCTTTCTTT. The encoded protein is CASSIVREGLDTEAFF.

The chain is built from TRBV7-2 and TRBJ2-3; D unclear. The germline gives CDR1 SGHTA, CDR2 FQGNSA. The V end was cut by 1 base, the J end by 9 bases, with 8 bases between. The CDR3 length is 12 residues. The CDR3: CASSLGFVTQYF. The CDR3 coding sequence is TGTGCCAGCAGCTTAGGTTTTGTCACGCAGTATTTT.

This clone was detected once. This chain uses TRBV6-6 with TRBJ1-2, with D possibly being TRBD1 (5 bases). V was pared by 0 bases and J by 6 bases, with 8 bases between. The germline CDR1 and CDR2 sequences are MNHNY and SVGAGI (reference sequence). The CDR3 loop spans 13 amino acids. The CDR3, as DNA: TGTGCCAGCAGTTACTCATCAGGGAATGGCTACACCTTC. Its protein is CASSYSSGNGYTF.

The chain combines TRBV27 with TRBJ1-1; D not certain. In germline, CDR1 is MNHEY, CDR2 SMNVEV (reference sequence). The CDR3 length is 15 residues. V lost 1 base and J lost 4, with 13 bases in between. In DNA, the CDR3 is TGTGCCAGCAGTTTATTGTTCCCCAGGAGCACTGAAGCTTTCTTT. Translation gives CASSLLFPRSTEAFF.

This clone appeared a single time. The chain has TRBV7-6 and TRBJ2-6; maybe TRBD1 (5 bases). The V and J ends lost 5 bases and 1 base respectively, with 6 bases between them. This CDR3 comprises 14 residues. Germline CDR1 and CDR2: SGHVS and FNYEAQ. The CDR3 DNA follows: TGTGCCAGCAGCGACAGATCTGGGGCCAACGTCCTGACTTTC. It is translated as CASSDRSGANVLTF.

This clone was counted a single time. The V and J genes are TRBV6-5 and TRBJ2-2; no definite D call. The CDR3 has 14 residues. Looked up from germline, CDR1 is MNHEY and CDR2 is SVGAGI. Trimming took 0 bases from V and 8 from J, leaving 10 bases between them. The CDR3 sequence is CASSYSVAMGELFF. In nucleotides, the CDR3 is TGTGCCAGCAGTTACTCGGTCGCAATGGGGGAGCTGTTTTTT.

The chain carries TRBV28 and TRBJ2-7; D is perhaps TRBD1 (5 bases). This CDR3 is 14 amino acids long. Germline V gene data show CDR1 as MDHEN and CDR2 as SYDVKM. The V and J ends lost 1 base and 5 bases respectively, with 12 bases between them. CDR3 amino acids: CASSLYQGSNEQYF. CDR3 DNA: TGTGCCAGCAGTTTATACCAGGGAAGCAACGAGCAGTACTTC.

The chain has TRBV7-9 and TRBJ2-1; 10 bases are shared with TRBD1. This CDR3 spans 17 amino acids. CDR1 and CDR2 from the germline V gene are SEHNR and FQNEAQ (reference sequence). V gave up 8 bases and J gave up 4 bases; unmatched junction bases: 14. DNA for the CDR3: TGTGCCAGCGAAGGACCCTTCGGGACAGGGGATTACAATGAGCAGTTCTTC. It yields the protein CASEGPFGTGDYNEQFF. The variable domain in full, with the rest retrieved from reference TRBV7-9 and TRBJ2-1, is DTGVSQNPRHKITKRGQNVTFRCDPISEHNRLYWYRQTLGQGPEFLTYFQNEAQLEKSRLLSDRFSAERPKGSFSTLEIQRTEQGDSAMYLCASEGPFGTGDYNEQFFGPGTRLTVL.

The V and J genes are TRBV11-1 and TRBJ2-7, with 11 bases identical to TRBD2. From germline, CDR1 is SGHAT and CDR2 FQDESV (reference sequence). Trimming took 3 bases from V and 1 from J; bases not matched to a gene: 2. The CDR3 totals 15 residues. CDR3 amino acids: CASSLLAGGSYEQYF. The CDR3 DNA is TGTGCCAGCAGCTTGCTAGCGGGAGGATCCTACGAGCAGTACTTC.

This chain uses TRBV28 with TRBJ2-7; possible D gene TRBD2, 6 bases. V was cut by 3 bases and J by 6 bases, with 9 bases left in between. The CDR3 is made up of 12 amino acids. Germline V gives CDR1 MDHEN, CDR2 SYDVKM. In DNA, the CDR3 is TGTGCCAGCAGTTTCCTGCGGGGCGAGCAGTACTTC. This gives the protein CASSFLRGEQYF.

The chain carries TRBV28 and TRBJ1-5; D uncertain. Germline-derived CDR1 and CDR2 are MDHEN and SYDVKM. Trimming removed 2 bases at V and 5 bases at J, with 10 bases between. CDR3 length: 14 residues. The DNA for the CDR3 is TGTGCCAGCAGTTTAAAGCCAGCCGATCAGCCCCAGCATTTT. The encoded protein is CASSLKPADQPQHF. The full variable domain, with the rest looked up from reference TRBV28 and TRBJ1-5, is DVKVTQSSRYLVKRTGEKVFLECVQDMDHENMFWYRQDPGLGLRLIYFSYDVKMKEKGDIPEGYSVSREKKERFSLILESASTNQTSMYLCASSLKPADQPQHFGDGTRLSIL.

V is TRBV14 and J is TRBJ2-1, with TRBD2 matching 7 bases. Trimming cost V 0 bases and J 4 bases; bases outside gene matches: 9. The CDR3 has 17 amino acids. Germline CDR1 and CDR2: SGHDN and FVKESK. CDR3 loop: CASSQDLAEWGYNEQFF. In nucleotides, the CDR3 is TGTGCCAGCAGCCAAGACCTAGCGGAGTGGGGGTACAATGAGCAGTTCTTC.

The chain uses TRBV2 and TRBJ2-1; 10 bases line up with TRBD2. The CDR3 is made up of 17 amino acids. The V gene's germline CDR1 is SNHLY and CDR2 FYNNEI. V lost 7 bases to trimming and J lost 7 bases; unmatched junction nucleotides: 16. The DNA of the CDR3 is TGTGCCAGCACCCCAAAGGGTAGGCTAGCGGGAGCGAATGAGCAGTTCTTC. It is translated as CASTPKGRLAGANEQFF.

This chain joins TRBV10-3 and TRBJ1-2, with 7 nucleotides matching TRBD1. J lost 0 bases, V lost 4 bases, and 11 bases had no gene match. The germline gives CDR1 ENHRY, CDR2 SYGVKD. CDR3 length: 17 residues. The CDR3 DNA sequence: TGTGCCATCAGTGCCCTGGGGGACAGTCAAACTAACTATGGCTACACCTTC. This translates into CAISALGDSQTNYGYTF.

Concerning this clone itself: Within the sample, other DNA sequences also encode this same CDR3. The gene calls are TRBV29-1 and TRBJ2-7, with D perhaps TRBD1 (6 bases). The length of the CDR3 is 12 residues. V was trimmed by 6 bases and J by 4 bases, leaving 13 bases between them. Germline V gives CDR1 SQVTM, CDR2 ANQGSEA. DNA of the CDR3: TGCAGCGTCCTTCAGGGGTTGTACGAGCAGTACTTC. This encodes CSVLQGLYEQYF.

V usage is TRBV6-1 and J usage is TRBJ2-7; D possibly matches TRBD1 or TRBD2 (6 bases each). Trimming cost V 2 bases and J 5 bases, with 13 bases left between them. The V gene's germline CDR1 is MNHNS and CDR2 SASEGT. This CDR3 comprises 14 residues. The CDR3 region is CASSELGGPHEQYF. The CDR3 DNA sequence: TGTGCCAGCAGTGAACTTGGGGGGCCCCACGAGCAGTACTTC.

DNA for the CDR3: TGTGCCAGCAGCTCCCGCCTGGGTGGACTAGCGGGAGACAATGAGCAGTTCTTC. This encodes CASSSRLGGLAGDNEQFF. The chain employs TRBV5-5 and TRBJ2-1, with 13 bases lining up with TRBD2. The CDR3 sequence is 18 residues long. V shed 3 bases, J shed 5 bases, and the junction held 11 bases outside the gene matches. Germline loops: CDR1 SGHKS, CDR2 YYEKEE (reference sequence). Combining the CDR3 with reference TRBV5-5 and TRBJ2-1 gives the whole variable domain DAGVTQSPTHLIKTRGQQVTLRCSPISGHKSVSWYQQVLGQGPQFIFQYYEKEERGRGNFPDRFSARQFPNYSSELNVNALLLGDSALYLCASSSRLGGLAGDNEQFFGPGTRLTVL.

The genes are TRBV28 and TRBJ2-4, with D possibly being TRBD1 or TRBD2 (5 bases each). Germline V lookup: CDR1 MDHEN, CDR2 SYDVKM. The V gene lost 4 bases and the J gene lost 3 bases, with 13 bases spanning the gap. The CDR3 consists of 15 residues. CDR3 DNA: TGTGCCAGCAGTTCCCCCCGAGGGGACAAAAACATTCAGTACTTC. Amino acids: CASSSPRGDKNIQYF.

The rearrangement uses TRBV10-3 and TRBJ2-5; D is perhaps TRBD2 (6 bases). V lost 11 bases to trimming and J lost 5 bases, with 24 bases between them. Germline CDR1 reads ENHRY; CDR2 reads SYGVKD. The CDR3 loop spans 15 amino acids. CDR3 nucleotide sequence: TGTGCCGGCGGCCGGGAGATAGGTCCCAGGGAGACCCAGTACTTC. It is translated as CAGGREIGPRETQYF.

The count of this clone is one. The V gene is TRBV4-1, the J gene TRBJ2-1; D is undetermined. Trimming took off 4 bases at V and 8 bases at J, with 15 bases between the two ends. The CDR3 is made up of 14 amino acids. In germline, CDR1 is MGHRA, CDR2 YSYEKL. CDR3 coding DNA: TGCGCCAGCAGCCCTAAGACCAGTGGGGATGAGCAGTTCTTC. As protein: CASSPKTSGDEQFF.

In DNA form, the CDR3 reads TGTGCCAGCAGCCAAGGGCCTGAAGCTTTCTTT. This encodes CASSQGPEAFF. This chain joins TRBV4-2 and TRBJ1-1, with no clear D. Trimming left V 1 base short and J 6 bases short, with 3 bases between. This CDR3 spans 11 amino acids. In germline, CDR1 is LGHNA, CDR2 YNFKEQ.

The chain has TRBV6-4 and TRBJ1-4; D is possibly TRBD1 (5 bases). The CDR3 loop spans 15 amino acids. V lost 5 bases and J lost 7, with 17 bases in between. CDR1 and CDR2 (germline): MRHNA, SNTAGT. As DNA, the CDR3 is TGTGCCAGCAGTCTCGTTCCAGGGATGGGTGAAAAACTGTTTTTT. It is translated as CASSLVPGMGEKLFF.

In the case of this clone: This sample also contains other DNA sequences that code for the same CDR3. The chain couples TRBV28 to TRBJ2-7; D remains ambiguous. Germline-derived CDR1 and CDR2 are MDHEN and SYDVKM. Trimming left V 4 bases short and J 3 bases short, with 7 bases between. This CDR3 is 12 amino acids long. DNA of the CDR3: TGTGCCAGCAGTTCGTCCTACTACGAGCAGTACTTC. Translating it yields CASSSSYYEQYF. Full variable domain (outside the CDR3, taken from reference TRBV28 and TRBJ2-7): DVKVTQSSRYLVKRTGEKVFLECVQDMDHENMFWYRQDPGLGLRLIYFSYDVKMKEKGDIPEGYSVSREKKERFSLILESASTNQTSMYLCASSSSYYEQYFGPGTRLTVT.